This record looks at one T cell receptor beta chain sequence and its context. Its antigen is still unknown. The source of the sample is a study of T cell responses to AZD1222 COVID-19 vaccine. Findings and caveats of the study: The donor cohort was predominantly white British with a female majority, and clonal diversity may have been underestimated. Reportedly, nearly half the spike-specific TCRs target unmutated variant regions.

Method: immunoSEQ multiplex PCR; TCRdb's copy keeps in-frame clones and lacks some. The repertoire holds around 130,000 clones, about 93% seen once, with 5% to 7% in the top ten. Germline trimming cut 10 bases from V and 3 bases from J; bases unmatched to any gene: 14. CDR3 size: 16 residues. Germline values: CDR1 MDHEN, CDR2 SYDVKM. The clonotype originates from an adult in good health. Sample: peripheral blood, taken on day 0 of AZD1222 vaccination. The rearrangement joins TRBV28 to TRBJ2-2; TRBD1 agrees at 7 bases. The CDR3 spells CATLLRQGRYTGELFF. DNA of the CDR3: TGTGCCACCCTACTTAGACAGGGACGTTACACCGGGGAGCTGTTTTTT.